This T cell receptor beta chain was documented in a study of OX40 agonist ivuxolimab in advanced cancers. As for the study in general: Patients received the agonistic anti-OX40 (CD134) antibody ivuxolimab. In three patients, partial responses were observed, one with hepatocellular carcinoma and two with cutaneous melanoma.

Profiling relied on immunoSEQ multiplex PCR, and the TCRdb table lists in-frame clones only, not all of them. The sample lists under 50,000 clones; about 80% were seen once. With autoimmune disease history or systemic immunosuppression, patients were excluded. The CDR3 runs 14 residues. The V gene's germline CDR1 is SGHVS and CDR2 FQNEAQ. The V gene lost 1 base and the J gene lost 5 bases, with 11 bases spanning the gap. The TCR sequence derives from an adult with an advanced solid tumor such as melanoma, head and neck, liver or kidney cancer. The chain combines TRBV7-8 with TRBJ1-2; D is unresolved. The source material was CD4+ or CD8+ T cells sorted from blood, sampled in a trial of the OX40 agonist ivuxolimab. The chain's CDR3 is CASSLGPRDYGYTF. In nucleotides, the CDR3 is TGTGCCAGCAGCTTAGGGCCCCGGGATTATGGCTACACCTTC.